This TCR beta chain was found in a study of T-cell reconstitution after alpha-beta-depleted transplantation in children. Deletions cut 4 bases from V and 0 bases from J, with 14 bases between. Per germline, CDR1 SGHDT and CDR2 YYEEEE. This CDR3 is built from 15 residues. Study-wide findings and caveats: Reports say that about two months after transplant, the alpha-beta T cells came out of several hundred graft clones that had expanded. Elevated TCRbeta diversity at day 60 was traced, in some patients, to surviving recipient T cells and thymic progenitors. T-cell counts and diversity at one year post-transplant came mainly from newly produced T cells.

Regarding this clonotype: The antigen is unknown.

During its preparation, the TCRbeta library received unique molecular identifiers. Using its own MiXCR run on the PCR reads, TCRdb lists one record per CDR3 protein. Of some 110,000 distinct CDR3 sequences detected, under 13% appear once; the ten largest clones hold about 34%. The chain employs TRBV5-6 and TRBJ2-7; TRBD2 is a possible D gene (5 bases). This clonotype was sampled from a boy aged 2 to 10 with acute lymphoblastic leukemia, due to receive a stem cell transplant. The sample consisted of PBMCs, taken before TCRalphabeta/CD19-depleted stem cell transplant. The CDR3 loop reads CASSPSGSGSYEQYF. The CDR3 DNA sequence: TGTGCCAGCAGCCCGAGTGGAAGCGGCTCCTACGAGCAGTACTTC.